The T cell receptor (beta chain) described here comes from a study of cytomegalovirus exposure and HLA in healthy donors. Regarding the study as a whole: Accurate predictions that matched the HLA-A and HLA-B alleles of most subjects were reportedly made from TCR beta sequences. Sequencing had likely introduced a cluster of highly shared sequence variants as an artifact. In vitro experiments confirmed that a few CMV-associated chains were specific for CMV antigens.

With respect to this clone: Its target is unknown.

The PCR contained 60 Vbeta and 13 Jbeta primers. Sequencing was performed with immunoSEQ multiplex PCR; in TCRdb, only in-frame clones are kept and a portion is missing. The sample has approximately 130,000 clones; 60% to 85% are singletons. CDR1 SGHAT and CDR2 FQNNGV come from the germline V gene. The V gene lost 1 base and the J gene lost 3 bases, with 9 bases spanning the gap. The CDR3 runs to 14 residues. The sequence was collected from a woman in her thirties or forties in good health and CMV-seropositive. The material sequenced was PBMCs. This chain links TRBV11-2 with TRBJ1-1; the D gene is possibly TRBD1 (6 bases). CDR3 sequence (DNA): TGTGCCAGCAGCTTAGCGGCAGGGGACACTGAAGCTTTCTTT. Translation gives CASSLAAGDTEAFF.